This T cell receptor beta chain is from a study of human T cells and chemical hapten exposure. Study summary: In the sensitization step, 2% DPC was placed on roughly 2 cm by roughly 2 cm of upper inner arm skin. Overall study results and limits: TCRs above 1 in 1000 frequency stayed constant with DPC sensitization.

This sample's time point: pre-sensitization, week 0. Treatment here: therapeutic diphenylcyclopropenone sensitization with weekly scalp DPC. On this clonotype: Its target is unknown.

The germline CDR1 and CDR2 sequences are SEHNR and FQNEAQ (reference sequence). The CDR3 has 13 amino acids. The ends were cut back, 2 bases at V and 0 bases at J, with 5 bases in the middle. TCRdb re-derived calls from the RACE reads in MiXCR, one entry per CDR3 protein. The sample consists of 300,000 to 450,000 distinct CDR3 sequences, approximately 5.1% of them appearing once. This specimen consisted of whole blood, obtained in connection with sensitization to the hapten diphenylcyclopropenone (DPC). This chain uses TRBV7-9 with TRBJ2-7, with no clear D. This sequence originates from a woman between 50 and 59 years old with alopecia areata. Some clones in this sample may be carry-over from other donors' samples. CDR3 loop: CASSLPVSYEQYF. CDR3 nucleotide sequence: TGTGCCAGCAGCTTACCGGTCTCCTACGAGCAGTACTTC.